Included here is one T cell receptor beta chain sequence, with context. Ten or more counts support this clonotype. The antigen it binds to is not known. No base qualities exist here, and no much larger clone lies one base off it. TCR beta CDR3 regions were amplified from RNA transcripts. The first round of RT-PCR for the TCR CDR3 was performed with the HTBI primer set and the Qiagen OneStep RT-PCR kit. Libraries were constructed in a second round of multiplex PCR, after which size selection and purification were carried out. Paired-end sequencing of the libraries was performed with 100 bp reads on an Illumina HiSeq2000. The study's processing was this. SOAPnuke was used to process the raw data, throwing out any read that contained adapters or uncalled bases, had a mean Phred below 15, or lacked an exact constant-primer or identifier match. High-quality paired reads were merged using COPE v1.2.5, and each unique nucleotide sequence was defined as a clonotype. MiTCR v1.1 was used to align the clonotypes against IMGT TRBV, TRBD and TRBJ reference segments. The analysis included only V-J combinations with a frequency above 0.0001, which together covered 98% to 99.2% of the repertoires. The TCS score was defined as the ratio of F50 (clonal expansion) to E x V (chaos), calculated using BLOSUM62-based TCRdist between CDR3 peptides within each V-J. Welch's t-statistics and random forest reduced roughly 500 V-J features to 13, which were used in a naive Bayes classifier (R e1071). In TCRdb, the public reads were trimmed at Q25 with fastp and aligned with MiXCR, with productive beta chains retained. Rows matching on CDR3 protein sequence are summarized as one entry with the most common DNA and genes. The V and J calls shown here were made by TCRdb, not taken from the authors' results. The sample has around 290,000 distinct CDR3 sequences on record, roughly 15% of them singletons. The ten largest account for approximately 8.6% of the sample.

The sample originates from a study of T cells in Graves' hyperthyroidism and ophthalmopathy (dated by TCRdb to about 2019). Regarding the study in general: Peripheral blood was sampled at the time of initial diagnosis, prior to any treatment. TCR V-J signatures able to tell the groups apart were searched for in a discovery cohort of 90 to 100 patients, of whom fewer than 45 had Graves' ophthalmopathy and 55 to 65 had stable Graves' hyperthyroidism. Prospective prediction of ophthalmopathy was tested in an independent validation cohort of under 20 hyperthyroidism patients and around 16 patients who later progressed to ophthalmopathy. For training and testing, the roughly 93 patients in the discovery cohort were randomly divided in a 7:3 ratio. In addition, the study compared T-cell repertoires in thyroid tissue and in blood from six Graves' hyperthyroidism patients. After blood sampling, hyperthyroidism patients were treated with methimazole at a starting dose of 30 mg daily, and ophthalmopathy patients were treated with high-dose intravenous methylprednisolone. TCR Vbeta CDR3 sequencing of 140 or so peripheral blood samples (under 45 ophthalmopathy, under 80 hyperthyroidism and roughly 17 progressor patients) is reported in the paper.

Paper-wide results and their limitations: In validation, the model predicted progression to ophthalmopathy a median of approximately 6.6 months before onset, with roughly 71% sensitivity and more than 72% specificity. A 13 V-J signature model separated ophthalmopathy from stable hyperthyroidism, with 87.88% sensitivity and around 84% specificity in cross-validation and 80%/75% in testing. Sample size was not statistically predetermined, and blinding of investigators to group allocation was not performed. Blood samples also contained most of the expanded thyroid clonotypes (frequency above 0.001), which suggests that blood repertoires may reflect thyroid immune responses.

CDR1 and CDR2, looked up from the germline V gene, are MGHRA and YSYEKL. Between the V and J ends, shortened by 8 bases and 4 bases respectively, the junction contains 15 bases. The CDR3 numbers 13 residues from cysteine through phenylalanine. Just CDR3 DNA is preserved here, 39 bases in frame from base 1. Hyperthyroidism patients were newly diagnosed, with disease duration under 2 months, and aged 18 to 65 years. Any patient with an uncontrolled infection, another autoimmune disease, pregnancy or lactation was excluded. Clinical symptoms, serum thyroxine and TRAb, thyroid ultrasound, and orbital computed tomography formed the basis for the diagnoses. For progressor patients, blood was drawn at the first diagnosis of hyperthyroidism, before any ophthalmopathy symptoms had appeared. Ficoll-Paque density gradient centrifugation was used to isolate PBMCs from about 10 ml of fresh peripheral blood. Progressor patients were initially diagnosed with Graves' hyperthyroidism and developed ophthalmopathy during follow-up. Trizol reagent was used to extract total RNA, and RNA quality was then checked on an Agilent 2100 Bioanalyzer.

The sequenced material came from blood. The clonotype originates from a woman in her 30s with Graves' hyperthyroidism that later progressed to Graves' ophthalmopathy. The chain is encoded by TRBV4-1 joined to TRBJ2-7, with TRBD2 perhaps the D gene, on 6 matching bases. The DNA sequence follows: TGCGCCAGCGCTAGAGGGGAGGAATACGAGCAGTACTTC. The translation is CASARGEEYEQYF.